Shown below are 32 T cell receptor beta chains from a single sample sequenced in a study of T cell responses to AZD1222 COVID-19 vaccine. The repertoire was sequenced with immunoSEQ multiplex PCR; TCRdb's copy has only in-frame clones and lacks some. The sample yields approximately 100,000 clones, 90% seen once. The sequenced sample was peripheral blood, obtained on day 0 of AZD1222 vaccination. These receptors all come from an adult in good health.

DNA for the CDR3: TGTGCCAGTAGTAGACAGGGGGCCGGCACTGAAGCTTTCTTT. Protein sequence: CASSRQGAGTEAFF. This chain uses TRBV19 with TRBJ1-1, with TRBD1 matching 10 bases. Germline V gives CDR1 LNHDA, CDR2 SQIVND (reference sequence). There are 14 residues in the CDR3. Trimming at V came to 4 bases and at J to 4 bases, leaving 3 bases not matched to a gene.

The chain couples TRBV24-1 to TRBJ1-5; D is unclear. CDR1 and CDR2 from the germline V gene are KGHDR and SFDVKD. The V gene lost 1 base and the J gene lost 3 bases, with 9 bases spanning the gap. The CDR3 spans 15 residues. The CDR3 is CATSDLRTFNQPQHF. The CDR3 nucleotides are TGTGCCACCAGTGATTTACGCACCTTCAATCAGCCCCAGCATTTT.

This clone occurred once. This chain links TRBV6-2 or TRBV6-3 with TRBJ2-1; possibly TRBD2 for D (6 bases). V lost 1 base and J lost 4, with 8 bases in between. From germline, CDR1 is MNHEY and CDR2 SVGEGT. This CDR3 spans 14 amino acids. The CDR3: CASSYWGTYNEQFF. The CDR3 region has the DNA TGTGCCAGCAGTTACTGGGGGACTTACAATGAGCAGTTCTTC.

This clone was seen once. CDR3 loop: CASSFQRGAQETQYF. CDR3 nucleotide sequence: TGTGCCAGCAGCTTCCAGCGGGGGGCACAAGAGACCCAGTACTTC. The V and J genes are TRBV7-2 and TRBJ2-5; 9 bases match TRBD2. This CDR3 comprises 15 residues. From germline, CDR1 is SGHTA and CDR2 FQGNSA. The ends lost 3 bases at V and 2 bases at J; junction bases unmatched: 4.

This sequence joins TRBV3-1 (or the pseudogene TRBV3-2) and TRBJ1-1; TRBD1 aligns across 9 bases. After removal of 5 bases from V and 6 bases from J, the junction contained 7 bases not matched to a gene. CDR1 is LGHDT and CDR2 is YNNKEL in the germline V gene (reference sequence). The CDR3 consists of 14 residues. In nucleotides, the CDR3 is TGTGCCAGCAGCGGCCGGGACAGGGTACCTGAAGCTTTCTTT. Its protein product is CASSGRDRVPEAFF.

The table lists this clone with a count of one. V and J are TRBV5-1 and TRBJ2-3; the match to TRBD1 covers 9 bases. CDR3 length equals 13 residues. J was trimmed by 5 bases and V by 7 bases; bases with no gene match: 5. Germline CDR1 is SGHRS and CDR2 is YFSETQ. The CDR3 DNA sequence: TGCGCCAGCCGGGGACAGGGTGAAGATACGCAGTATTTT. Residues: CASRGQGEDTQYF.

The rearrangement uses TRBV18 and TRBJ2-5; 9 bases agree with TRBD1. The length of the CDR3 is 13 residues. Germline V lookup: CDR1 KGHSH, CDR2 LQKENI. V gave up 6 bases and J gave up 4 bases; unmatched junction bases: 3. The CDR3 region has the DNA TGTGCCAGCTCCCCGGGACAGGGAGAGACCCAGTACTTC. This gives the protein CASSPGQGETQYF.

The sample holds one count of this clone. The chain joins TRBV5-1 to TRBJ1-6, with no clear D. Trimming removed 0 bases at V and 6 bases at J, with 7 bases between. In germline, CDR1 is SGHRS, CDR2 YFSETQ. The CDR3 loop spans 14 amino acids. CDR3 in amino acids: CASSLEGANSPLHF. CDR3 in DNA: TGCGCCAGCAGCTTGGAGGGTGCTAATTCACCCCTCCACTTT.

The chain carries TRBV4-2 and TRBJ2-1; D is possibly TRBD2 (6 bases). The CDR3 spans 16 residues. CDR1 is LGHNA, CDR2 YNFKEQ, per germline. The V gene lost 4 bases and the J gene lost 5 bases, with 18 bases spanning the gap. In DNA, the CDR3 is TGTGCCAGCAGCCCCATGGGTGGCGGGGCTCACAATGAGCAGTTCTTC. Translating it yields CASSPMGGGAHNEQFF.

This clone was recorded once. The rearrangement uses TRBV7-9 and TRBJ1-1; perhaps TRBD1 as D (6 bases). In germline, CDR1 is SEHNR, CDR2 FQNEAQ (reference sequence). The V end lost 8 bases, the J end lost 1 base, and 17 bases lay between the germline ends. This CDR3 region has 15 residues. In nucleotides, the CDR3 is TGTGCCAGCGGACAAAATCGAGGGGGGAACACTGAAGCTTTCTTT. Translated: CASGQNRGGNTEAFF.

The sample holds a few counts of this clone. This chain links TRBV10-1 with TRBJ2-3; perhaps TRBD2 as D (7 bases). This CDR3 comprises 16 residues. Trimming took off 6 bases at V and 2 bases at J, with 18 bases between the two ends. The V gene's germline CDR1 is WNHNN and CDR2 SYGVQD (reference sequence). The CDR3 DNA follows: TGCGCCAGCAGCGCCGATAGGGGGGGCCTCACAGATACGCAGTATTTT. It translates to CASSADRGGLTDTQYF.

This sequence joins TRBV3-1 (or the pseudogene TRBV3-2) and TRBJ1-1, with D hard to call. Trimming stripped 3 bases from V and 5 bases from J, with 10 bases between. CDR3 length: 13 amino acids. The germline V gene encodes CDR1 LGHDT and CDR2 YNNKEL (reference sequence). The CDR3 nucleotides read TGTGCCAGCAGCCAGTTCGCGGGAACTGAAGCTTTCTTT. This sequence encodes CASSQFAGTEAFF.

The chain employs TRBV4-2 and TRBJ2-2; 7 bases align to TRBD1. Per germline, CDR1 LGHNA and CDR2 YNFKEQ. CDR3 length: 16 residues. With 2 bases clipped from V and 0 bases from J, the junction kept 3 bases outside the gene matches. This CDR3 is CASSQPGTANTGELFF. CDR3 nucleotides: TGTGCCAGCAGCCAACCCGGGACAGCGAACACCGGGGAGCTGTTTTTT.

This chain links TRBV28 with TRBJ2-7, with 9 bases identical to TRBD1. V gave up 4 bases and J gave up 7 bases; unmatched junction bases: 8. The CDR3 spans 14 residues. In germline, CDR1 is MDHEN, CDR2 SYDVKM. CDR3 sequence (DNA): TGTGCCAGCAGTTCGTCGGGACAGGGTTGGGAGCAGTACTTC. Translating it yields CASSSSGQGWEQYF. The complete variable domain, with remaining parts taken from reference TRBV28 and TRBJ2-7, reads DVKVTQSSRYLVKRTGEKVFLECVQDMDHENMFWYRQDPGLGLRLIYFSYDVKMKEKGDIPEGYSVSREKKERFSLILESASTNQTSMYLCASSSSGQGWEQYFGPGTRLTVT.

The chain uses TRBV18 and TRBJ1-5, with 7 nucleotides matching TRBD1. This CDR3 region has 19 residues. The germline CDR1 and CDR2 sequences are KGHSH and LQKENI. The V gene end was trimmed by 4 bases and the J gene end by 3 bases; junction bases not matched to a gene: 18. The CDR3 DNA sequence: TGTGCCAGCTCACGAGGGCGGACAGGTGGGGACGGGACCAATCAGCCCCAGCATTTT. Translating it yields CASSRGRTGGDGTNQPQHF.

This clone was seen a handful of times. The CDR3 nucleotides are TGTGCCAGCAGTGACGGGGACGGGCAGGAGCAGTTCTTC. Its translation: CASSDGDGQEQFF. J is TRBJ2-1 and V is TRBV6-4; perhaps D is TRBD1 or TRBD2 (5 bases each). Trimming removed 2 bases from V and 10 bases from J, with 12 bases in between. Germline lookup yields CDR1 MRHNA and CDR2 SNTAGT. The CDR3 length is 13 residues.

This sequence joins TRBV10-1 and TRBJ2-2, with D maybe TRBD1 (6 bases). Trimming removed 7 bases at V and 11 bases at J, with 11 bases between. CDR1 is WNHNN and CDR2 is SYGVQD in the germline V gene (reference sequence). The CDR3 loop spans 11 amino acids. CDR3 loop: CASTRTVELFF. The DNA for the CDR3 is TGCGCCAGCACCCGGACAGTAGAGCTGTTTTTT.

This clone was observed a handful of times. The chain has TRBV20-1 and TRBJ1-2; unclear D gene. The V gene lost 5 bases and the J gene lost 7 bases, with 5 bases spanning the gap. The length of the CDR3 is 9 residues. CDR1 is DFQATT, CDR2 SNEGSKA, per germline (reference sequence). The CDR3 DNA reads as TGCAGTGCTTTGCCTGGCTACACCTTC. Amino acid sequence: CSALPGYTF.

The rearrangement links TRBV27 to TRBJ2-2, with D perhaps assigned TRBD1 or TRBD2 (5 bases each). The CDR3 covers 16 residues. The germline V gene encodes CDR1 MNHEY and CDR2 SMNVEV (reference sequence). Deletions cut 5 bases from V and 3 bases from J, with 16 bases between. As DNA, the CDR3 is TGTGCCAGCAGTCCCGGGACCATAACGGACACCGGGGAGCTGTTTTTT. This encodes CASSPGTITDTGELFF.

The V gene is TRBV9, the J gene TRBJ2-5; 11 bases agree with TRBD2. The germline V gene encodes CDR1 SGDLS and CDR2 YYNGEE. The CDR3 totals 15 residues. Germline trimming cut 3 bases from V and 1 base from J; bases unmatched to any gene: 2. CDR3 residues: CASSASGGIQETQYF. CDR3 nucleotides: TGTGCCAGCAGCGCTAGCGGGGGGATCCAAGAGACCCAGTACTTC. Variable domain in full (rest from reference TRBV9 and TRBJ2-5): DSGVTQTPKHLITATGQRVTLRCSPRSGDLSVYWYQQSLDQGLQFLIQYYNGEERAKGNILERFSAQQFPDLHSELNLSSLELGDSALYFCASSASGGIQETQYFGPGTRLLVL.

This chain joins TRBV2 and TRBJ2-3; 13 nucleotides agree with TRBD2. The CDR3 runs 15 residues. The ends lost 6 bases at V and 5 bases at J; junction bases unmatched: 5. From germline, CDR1 is SNHLY and CDR2 FYNNEI. The CDR3 region has the DNA TGTGCCAGCAGAGGACTAGCGGGGGTCGGAGATACGCAGTATTTT. The encoded protein is CASRGLAGVGDTQYF.

The genes are TRBV6-1 and TRBJ1-1; D gene uncertain. The germline CDR1 and CDR2 sequences are MNHNS and SASEGT. The V end was cut by 3 bases, the J end by 3 bases, with 17 bases between. CDR3 length: 16 residues. This CDR3 reads CASSDGSFVPYTEAFF. The CDR3 nucleotides are TGTGCCAGCAGTGACGGCTCTTTTGTCCCCTACACTGAAGCTTTCTTT.

The J gene is TRBJ2-2, the V gene TRBV5-4; tentative D call: TRBD2 (7 bases). The CDR3 spans 14 residues. V was trimmed by 7 bases and J by 3 bases, leaving 13 bases between them. CDR1 SGHNT and CDR2 YYREEE come from the germline V gene (reference sequence). The CDR3 protein is CASRGAQDTGELFF. CDR3 DNA sequence: TGTGCCAGCCGGGGGGCGCAGGACACCGGGGAGCTGTTTTTT.

This chain connects TRBV4-1 to TRBJ2-7; no firm D call. V lost 1 base and J lost 3, with 10 bases in between. The length of the CDR3 is 14 residues. CDR1 and CDR2 (germline): MGHRA, YSYEKL. In DNA, the CDR3 is TGCGCCAGCAGCCAAGCACCAGCCGGCTACGAGCAGTACTTC. Protein product: CASSQAPAGYEQYF.

The CDR3 DNA follows: TGTGCCAGCAGCTTATGGGGGGACACCGGGGAGCTGTTTTTT. Translating gives CASSLWGDTGELFF. The V call is TRBV5-4, the J call TRBJ2-2, with D possibly TRBD2 on 6 matching bases. Germline loops: CDR1 SGHNT, CDR2 YYREEE (reference sequence). The CDR3 loop spans 14 amino acids. The ends were cut back, 2 bases at V and 3 bases at J, with 8 bases in the middle.

For the CDR3, the DNA is TGTGCCAGCAGCTTAGATCAATCCGGGACTAGCGGATTCAATGAGCAGTTCTTC. Translation gives CASSLDQSGTSGFNEQFF. V is TRBV11-3 and J is TRBJ2-1; 11 positions match TRBD2. Trimming removed 0 bases from V and 6 bases from J; junction bases left unmatched: 10. The CDR3 runs to 18 residues. Germline-derived CDR1 and CDR2 are SGHNT and YENEEA.

The chain couples TRBV6-5 to TRBJ1-1, with D tentatively TRBD1 (5 bases). Looked up from germline, CDR1 is MNHEY and CDR2 is SVGAGI. The length of the CDR3 is 14 residues. Trimming removed 4 bases at V and 4 bases at J, with 13 bases between. This CDR3 is CASSSSRDGTEAFF. The CDR3 nucleotides read TGTGCCAGCAGTTCCTCCAGGGATGGCACTGAAGCTTTCTTT.

V gene TRBV9 combines with J gene TRBJ2-1; D call uncertain. Germline CDR1 SGDLS, CDR2 YYNGEE. Trimming removed 0 bases at V and 5 bases at J, with 9 bases between. The CDR3 loop spans 14 amino acids. CDR3 sequence: CASSVVGRNNEQFF. DNA for the CDR3: TGTGCCAGCAGCGTAGTAGGACGTAACAATGAGCAGTTCTTC.

The CDR3 DNA follows: TGTGCCACTCAGGAAACATGGAATTCACCCCTCCACTTT. As protein: CATQETWNSPLHF. V usage is TRBV19 and J usage is TRBJ1-6; no reliable D call. CDR3 length: 13 amino acids. The germline V gene has CDR1 LNHDA and CDR2 SQIVND (reference sequence). V lost 10 bases and J 7 bases, leaving 14 bases between the germline ends.

The V and J genes are TRBV27 and TRBJ2-1, with a weak D call TRBD1 (6 bases). There are 15 residues in the CDR3. Between the trimmed V and J ends, which lost 3 bases and 5 bases, there was a span of 14 bases. CDR1 is MNHEY and CDR2 is SMNVEV in the germline V gene (reference sequence). The CDR3 loop is CASSFSQGIHNEQFF. In DNA, the CDR3 is TGTGCCAGCAGTTTCTCCCAGGGGATCCACAATGAGCAGTTCTTC.

As regards this clone: Different DNA sequences within this sample yield the same CDR3. The V and J genes are TRBV4-1 and TRBJ2-7; no firm D call. Trimming shortened V by 0 bases and J by 3 bases, and 3 bases separated the two germline ends. This CDR3 region has 12 residues. Germline V gene data show CDR1 as MGHRA and CDR2 as YSYEKL. This CDR3 reads CASSQDSYEQYF. In nucleotides, the CDR3 is TGCGCCAGCAGCCAAGACAGCTACGAGCAGTACTTC.

The chain employs TRBV7-6 and TRBJ2-5; perhaps TRBD1 as D (6 bases). CDR1 is SGHVS and CDR2 is FNYEAQ in the germline V gene. The CDR3 extends over 14 amino acids. V lost 5 bases to trimming and J lost 6 bases, with 16 bases between them. Written as DNA, the CDR3 is TGTGCCAGCAGCAGCCGGGACAATTCAAAGACCCAGTACTTC. Translating gives CASSSRDNSKTQYF.